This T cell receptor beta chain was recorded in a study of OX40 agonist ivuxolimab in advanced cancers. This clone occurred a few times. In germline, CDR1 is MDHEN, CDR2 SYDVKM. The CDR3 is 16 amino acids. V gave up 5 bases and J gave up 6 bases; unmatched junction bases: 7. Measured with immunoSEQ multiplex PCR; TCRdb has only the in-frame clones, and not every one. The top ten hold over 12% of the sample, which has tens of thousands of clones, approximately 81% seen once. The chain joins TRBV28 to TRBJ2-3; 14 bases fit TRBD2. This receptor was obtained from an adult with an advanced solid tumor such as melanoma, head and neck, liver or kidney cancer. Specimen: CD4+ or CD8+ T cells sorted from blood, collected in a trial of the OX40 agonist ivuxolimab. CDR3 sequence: CASSPGTSGGWDTQYF. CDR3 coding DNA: TGTGCCAGCAGTCCCGGGACTAGCGGGGGCTGGGATACGCAGTATTTT.